These T cell receptor beta chains were read from a single sample in a study of cytomegalovirus exposure and HLA in healthy donors. Repertoires were generated with immunoSEQ multiplex PCR, while TCRdb's copy carries only in-frame clones and drops some. The sample yields roughly 230,000 clones, around 90% seen once. The sequenced sample was PBMCs. These TCRs come from a woman aged 25 to 45 in good health and CMV-seronegative. Each CDR3 is given without its conserved first and last residue.

CDR3aa,j_gene,v_gene
ASSPKQGAITGELF,TRBJ2-2,TRBV5-4
ASSWGTEAF,TRBJ1-1,TRBV27
ASSSGLADYEQY,TRBJ2-7,TRBV11-3
ASSEAAGLAQNEQY,TRBJ2-7,TRBV2
ASSSTSGRAPPYEQY,TRBJ2-7,TRBV7-9
ASSLFGGASQEKLF,TRBJ1-4,TRBV27
ASSQGVGSYEQY,TRBJ2-7,TRBV4-1
AWSDSSNEQY,TRBJ2-7,TRBV30
ASSLDPPTGLITATGELF,TRBJ2-2,TRBV11-3
ASSSSLTAGRPTNEKLF,TRBJ1-4,TRBV13
ASSSDAYNEQF,TRBJ2-1,TRBV5-1
ASSFQEGAHGYT,TRBJ1-2,TRBV7-2
ASSPGRAYEQY,TRBJ2-7,TRBV5-6
ATKLRDRGHEQY,TRBJ2-7,TRBV19
ASSSKTGPEGRNEKLF,TRBJ1-4,TRBV9
ASSATSGRSTGELF,TRBJ2-2,TRBV11-1
ASSEPGTGANVLT,TRBJ2-6,TRBV2
ATSRGAGAGLAGASGELF,TRBJ2-2,TRBV15
ASSLAPGSDEQY,TRBJ2-7,TRBV5-1
ASGTSQGGSGANVLT,TRBJ2-6,TRBV27
ARPLTVSNQPQH,TRBJ1-5,TRBV5-8
ASRTSGRGNEQF,TRBJ2-1,TRBV6-1
SARRDYEQY,TRBJ2-7,TRBV20-1
ASSPKTGTGYEQY,TRBJ2-7,TRBV18
SVPRAGFRGTEAF,TRBJ1-1,TRBV29-1
ASSSGVVQPQH,TRBJ1-5,TRBV27
ASSLDMNTEAF,TRBJ1-1,TRBV7-9
ASSLAVNYGYT,TRBJ1-2,TRBV11-2
ASSPEAGSTDTQY,TRBJ2-3,TRBV7-2
ASSEGQGITDTQY,TRBJ2-3,TRBV6-1
ASSTDSYEQY,TRBJ2-7,TRBV19
ASSLIGTGLERETQY,TRBJ2-5,TRBV27
ASSPRGGGSGEQY,TRBJ2-7,TRBV18
ASSVGLALNEQF,TRBJ2-1,TRBV7-8
ASSYSPGYTGELF,TRBJ2-2,TRBV6-6
ASSLGDSPNYGYT,TRBJ1-2,TRBV7-9
ASSEGTSGPHNEQF,TRBJ2-1,TRBV6-4
ASSSGLDPGTQY,TRBJ2-5,TRBV7-9
ASSQNGFETQY,TRBJ2-5,TRBV9
ASSFSETQY,TRBJ2-5,TRBV11-2
SARRQREQF,TRBJ2-1,TRBV20-1
AGQDRGSGNTIY,TRBJ1-3,TRBV6-6
ASSPRMGEETQY,TRBJ2-5,TRBV7-9
ASKGRRAGLADNEQF,TRBJ2-1,TRBV27
ASSPGTSGIYEQY,TRBJ2-7,TRBV4-1
ATGANTGELF,TRBJ2-2,TRBV10-2
ASSPGDLSLLYEQY,TRBJ2-7,TRBV18
ASSSFPAGAYGYT,TRBJ1-2,TRBV11-2
ATFVRAGAQTDTQY,TRBJ2-3,TRBV6-8